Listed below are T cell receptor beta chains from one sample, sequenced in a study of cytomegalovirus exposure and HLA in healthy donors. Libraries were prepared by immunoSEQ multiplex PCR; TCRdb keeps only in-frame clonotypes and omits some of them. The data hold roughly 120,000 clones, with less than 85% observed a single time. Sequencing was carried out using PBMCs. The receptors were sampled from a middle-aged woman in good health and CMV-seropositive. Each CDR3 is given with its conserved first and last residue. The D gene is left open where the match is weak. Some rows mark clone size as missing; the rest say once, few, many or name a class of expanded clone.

TGTGCCAGCAGCGGGACAGGCTACGAGCAGTACTTC | CASSGTGYEQYF | NA | TRBV9 | TRBD1 | TRBJ2-7
TGTGCCAGCAGCTTAACGGACAGGGCCTGGGGAGAAAAACTGTTTTTT | CASSLTDRAWGEKLFF | NA | TRBV7-8 | TRBD1 | TRBJ1-4
TGTGCCAGCAGCTTAGGCAGGGTAGAGGGCTACACCTTC | CASSLGRVEGYTF | NA | TRBV7-2 | NA | TRBJ1-2
TGTGCCAGCAGCGGGGGACAGGGATCCTACGAGCAGTACTTC | CASSGGQGSYEQYF | NA | TRBV9 | TRBD1 | TRBJ2-7
TGTGCCTGGAGTCTGGGACTAGCGACGGAAGGAACCCAGTACTTC | CAWSLGLATEGTQYF | NA | TRBV30 | TRBD2 | TRBJ2-5
TGTGCCAGCAGAGGGACTTTTTTAGCCTATGGCTACACCTTC | CASRGTFLAYGYTF | NA | TRBV2 | NA | TRBJ1-2
TGTGCCAGCAGCCGCTCGGGGAACACCGGGGAGCTGTTTTTT | CASSRSGNTGELFF | NA | TRBV2 | NA | TRBJ2-2
TGTGCCTGGAGTCCACAGGGGCCCCTTGGCTACACCTTC | CAWSPQGPLGYTF | NA | TRBV30 | TRBD1 | TRBJ1-2
TGTGCCAGCAGCTTATTAGGGGTCGATTCACCCCTCCACTTT | CASSLLGVDSPLHF | NA | TRBV7-6 | NA | TRBJ1-6
TGTGCCAGCAGTGATGGACAGGGACGTCAGCCCCAGCATTTT | CASSDGQGRQPQHF | NA | TRBV27 | TRBD1 | TRBJ1-5
TGTGCCAGCAGGGGACTCCGCCGGACTGAAGCTTTCTTT | CASRGLRRTEAFF | NA | TRBV25-1 | NA | TRBJ1-1
TGTGCCACCAGCAGGGGGGCCCTAAGTCCGCAGTACTTC | CATSRGALSPQYF | NA | TRBV15 | NA | TRBJ2-7
TGTGCCACCTTACCCGGGACTCTTGGTGGCTACACCTTC | CATLPGTLGGYTF | once | TRBV5-8 | NA | TRBJ1-2
TGTGCCAGCAGTATAGGAAACACCATATATTTT | CASSIGNTIYF | NA | TRBV7-8 | NA | TRBJ1-3
TGCGCCAGCAGCCAGGGGACAGGGGTCACCGGGGAGCTGTTTTTT | CASSQGTGVTGELFF | NA | TRBV4-3 | TRBD1 | TRBJ2-2
TGTGCCAGCTCACCACTCGGGCCAGGGGAAGGCAATCAGCCCCAGCATTTT | CASSPLGPGEGNQPQHF | few | TRBV18 | NA | TRBJ1-5
TGTGCCAGCAGCTTAAGGGGAGGGGGGACAGGGGGAGGGAATGAGCAGTTCTTC | CASSLRGGGTGGGNEQFF | NA | TRBV7-2 | TRBD1 | TRBJ2-1
TGCGCCAGCAGCCAAGATTACCTAGGACAACTAAACACTGAAGCTTTCTTT | CASSQDYLGQLNTEAFF | NA | TRBV4-3 | NA | TRBJ1-1
TGTGCCAGCAGTGACGGCACCTCTGTCCTCCACTTT | CASSDGTSVLHF | NA | TRBV6-4 | NA | TRBJ1-6
TGTGCCAGCAGCTTCCCCGGGGATGTCGGTGGCTACACCTTC | CASSFPGDVGGYTF | NA | TRBV7-9 | NA | TRBJ1-2
TGTGCCAGCAGCCAATTCGGGACAGATATCTATGGCTACACCTTC | CASSQFGTDIYGYTF | NA | TRBV14 | TRBD1 | TRBJ1-2
TGTGCCAGCAGCTCCGGACTAGCGGGGGGGCGAGGGGAGACCCAGTACTTC | CASSSGLAGGRGETQYF | once | TRBV14 | TRBD2 | TRBJ2-5
TGTGCCAGCAGCTTGGCGGGACTCAATGAAAAACTGTTTTTT | CASSLAGLNEKLFF | few | TRBV5-6 | NA | TRBJ1-4
TGCGCCAGCAGCGAACGACTAGCGGGAGGGCCTGAGACCCAGTACTTC | CASSERLAGGPETQYF | NA | TRBV5-1 | TRBD2 | TRBJ2-5
TGCGCCAGCAGCGGCGCGGACAGGCTGCATGAAAAACTGTTTTTT | CASSGADRLHEKLFF | NA | TRBV5-1 | TRBD1 | TRBJ1-4
TGTGCCTGGACCAGACAGGGGGCGAGAAATCAGCCCCAGCATTTT | CAWTRQGARNQPQHF | NA | TRBV30 | TRBD1 | TRBJ1-5
TGCGCCAGCAGCCAAAAGACAGGGACCTCTGGAAACACCATATATTTT | CASSQKTGTSGNTIYF | NA | TRBV4-1 | TRBD1 | TRBJ1-3
TGTGCCAGCAGCTTAGGGCAGGGGATCACCGGGGAGCTGTTTTTT | CASSLGQGITGELFF | few | TRBV7-6 | NA | TRBJ2-2
TGTGCCAGCAGTTCTGGACAGAAGGGCTACACCTTC | CASSSGQKGYTF | NA | TRBV6-6 | NA | TRBJ1-2
TGTGCCAGCAGTTACGGGGGGGCAGGGAGGAACACTGAAGCTTTCTTT | CASSYGGAGRNTEAFF | NA | TRBV6-5 | NA | TRBJ1-1
TGTGCCAGCAGTTCGGGTTCCTACGAGCAGTACTTC | CASSSGSYEQYF | NA | TRBV11-2 | NA | TRBJ2-7
TGTGCCATCAGTCCTAACCTCGGGACAGGGGGCAGGAGGTCTTTGAACACTGAAGCTTTCTTT | CAISPNLGTGGRRSLNTEAFF | NA | TRBV10-3 | TRBD1 | TRBJ1-1
TGCGCCAGCAGCTTGGAGGGGTCTAGCAATCAGCCCCAGCATTTT | CASSLEGSSNQPQHF | NA | TRBV5-1 | NA | TRBJ1-5
TGTGCCAGCAGCTTTCAACAGGGATACGAGCAGTACTTC | CASSFQQGYEQYF | few | TRBV7-2 | NA | TRBJ2-7